This entry lists 7 T cell receptor beta chains sequenced from one sample in a study of shared clonotypes between healthy human individuals. The repertoire was sequenced with immunoSEQ multiplex PCR; TCRdb's copy has only in-frame clones and lacks some. The table includes about 1.5 million clones, around 95% detected once. The sequenced sample was naive CD4+ T cells sorted from blood. Described subset: CD45RA+ positively selected. The receptors here all came from a man aged 25 to 40 in good health.

The CDR3 bases are TGTGCCAGCAGCCGGAGGGGGAGACTCCAAGACGATGAGCAGTTCTTC. Protein sequence: CASSRRGRLQDDEQFF. This sequence joins TRBV14 and TRBJ2-1, with D perhaps matching TRBD1 or TRBD2 (6 bases each). This CDR3 has 16 residues. V was trimmed by 4 bases and J by 8 bases, leaving 21 bases between them. Germline CDR1 is SGHDN and CDR2 is FVKESK.

This clone showed up just once. The chain links TRBV4-2 to TRBJ1-5, with D unresolved. This CDR3 region has 11 residues. The V gene's germline CDR1 is LGHNA and CDR2 YNFKEQ. V lost 0 bases to trimming and J lost 15 bases, with 9 bases between them. The CDR3 is CASSQEAIWHF. CDR3 DNA sequence: TGTGCCAGCAGCCAAGAAGCAATATGGCATTTT.

The rearrangement uses TRBV29-1 and TRBJ2-1; D unresolved. V lost 3 bases and J lost 0, with 9 bases in between. Germline CDR1 SQVTM, CDR2 ANQGSEA. CDR3 size: 14 residues. The CDR3 nucleotides read TGCAGCGTTGACGGTAGCAGCTCCTACAATGAGCAGTTCTTC. As protein: CSVDGSSSYNEQFF.

This chain uses TRBV19 with TRBJ1-2, with 9 bases lining up with TRBD1. V lost 6 bases to trimming and J lost 7 bases; unmatched junction nucleotides: 9. The V gene's germline CDR1 is LNHDA and CDR2 SQIVND (reference sequence). The CDR3 sequence is 14 residues long. The CDR3 protein is CASRGSQGAFGYTF. CDR3 nucleotide sequence: TGTGCCAGTAGGGGATCACAGGGGGCATTTGGCTACACCTTC.

The chain carries TRBV20-1 and TRBJ2-3; D is ambiguous. Germline CDR1 is DFQATT and CDR2 is SNEGSKA (reference sequence). This CDR3 comprises 11 residues. V gave up 6 bases and J gave up 4 bases, with 8 bases separating them. CDR3 amino acids: CSAETPDTQYF. CDR3 in DNA: TGCAGTGCGGAAACGCCAGATACGCAGTATTTT.

This chain connects TRBV27 to TRBJ1-5; no definite D call. CDR3 length: 13 residues. The germline V and J ends were trimmed by 6 bases and 3 bases, with 9 bases remaining between them. Germline CDR1 MNHEY, CDR2 SMNVEV (reference sequence). As DNA, the CDR3 is TGTGCCAGCAGCTTTAGGAACAATCAGCCCCAGCATTTT. Amino acids: CASSFRNNQPQHF.

The V and J genes are TRBV28 and TRBJ2-5, with D tentatively TRBD1 (6 bases). The CDR3 loop spans 18 amino acids. CDR1 and CDR2 (germline): MDHEN, SYDVKM. V was pared by 4 bases and J by 5 bases, with 26 bases between. CDR3 coding DNA: TGTGCCAGCAGTTCCACCGGGACGCCAGGGGTCCAGTCGGAGACCCAGTACTTC. Translation gives CASSSTGTPGVQSETQYF.